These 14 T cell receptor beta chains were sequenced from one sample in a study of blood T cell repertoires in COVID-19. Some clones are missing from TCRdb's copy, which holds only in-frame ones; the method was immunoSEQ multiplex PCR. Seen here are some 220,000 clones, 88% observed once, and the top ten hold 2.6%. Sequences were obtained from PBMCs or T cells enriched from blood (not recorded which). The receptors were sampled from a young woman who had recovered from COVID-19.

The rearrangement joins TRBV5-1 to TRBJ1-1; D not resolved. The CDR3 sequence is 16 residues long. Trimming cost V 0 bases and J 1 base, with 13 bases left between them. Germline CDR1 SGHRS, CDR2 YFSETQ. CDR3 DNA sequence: TGCGCCAGCAGCTTGGGACTAGGGTTTGAGAACACTGAAGCTTTCTTT. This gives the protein CASSLGLGFENTEAFF.

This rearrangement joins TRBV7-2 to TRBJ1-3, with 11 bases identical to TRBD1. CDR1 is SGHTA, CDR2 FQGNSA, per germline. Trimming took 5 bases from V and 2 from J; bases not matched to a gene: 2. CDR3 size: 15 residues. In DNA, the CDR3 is TGTGCCAGCAGCCGGGGACAGGGGGCTGGAAACACCATATATTTT. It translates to CASSRGQGAGNTIYF. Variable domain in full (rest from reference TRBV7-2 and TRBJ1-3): GAGVSQSPSNKVTEKGKDVELRCDPISGHTALYWYRQSLGQGLEFLIYFQGNSAPDKSGLPSDRFSAERTGGSVSTLTIQRTQQEDSAVYLCASSRGQGAGNTIYFGEGSWLTVV.

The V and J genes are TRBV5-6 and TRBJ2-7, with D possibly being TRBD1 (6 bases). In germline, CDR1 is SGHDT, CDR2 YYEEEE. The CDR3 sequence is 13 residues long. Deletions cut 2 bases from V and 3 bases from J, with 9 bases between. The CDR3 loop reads CASSFGDNYEQYF. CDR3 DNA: TGTGCCAGCAGCTTCGGGGACAACTACGAGCAGTACTTC.

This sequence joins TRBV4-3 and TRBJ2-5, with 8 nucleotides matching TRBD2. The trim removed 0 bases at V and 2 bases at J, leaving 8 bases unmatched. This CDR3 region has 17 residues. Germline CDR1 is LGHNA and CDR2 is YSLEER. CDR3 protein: CASSQDPAGDIQETQYF. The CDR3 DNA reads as TGCGCCAGCAGCCAAGACCCAGCGGGGGACATTCAAGAGACCCAGTACTTC.

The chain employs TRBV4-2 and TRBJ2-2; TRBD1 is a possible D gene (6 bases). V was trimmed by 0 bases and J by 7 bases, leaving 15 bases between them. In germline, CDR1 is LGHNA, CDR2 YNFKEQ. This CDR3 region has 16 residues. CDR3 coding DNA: TGTGCCAGCAGCCAAGACCCCCCAGGGGCGGACGGGGAGCTGTTTTTT. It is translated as CASSQDPPGADGELFF.

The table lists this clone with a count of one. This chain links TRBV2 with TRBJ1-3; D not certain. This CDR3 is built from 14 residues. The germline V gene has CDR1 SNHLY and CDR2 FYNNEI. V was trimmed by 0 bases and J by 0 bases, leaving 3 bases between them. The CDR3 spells CASSEAFSGNTIYF. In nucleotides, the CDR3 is TGTGCCAGCAGTGAAGCCTTCTCTGGAAACACCATATATTTT.

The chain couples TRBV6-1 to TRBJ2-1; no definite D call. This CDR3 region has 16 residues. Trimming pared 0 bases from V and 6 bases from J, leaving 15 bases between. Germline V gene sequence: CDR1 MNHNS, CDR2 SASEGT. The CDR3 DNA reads TGTGCCAGCAGTGAAGCGCTTGGCGGCGCCTCCAATGAGCAGTTCTTC. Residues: CASSEALGGASNEQFF.

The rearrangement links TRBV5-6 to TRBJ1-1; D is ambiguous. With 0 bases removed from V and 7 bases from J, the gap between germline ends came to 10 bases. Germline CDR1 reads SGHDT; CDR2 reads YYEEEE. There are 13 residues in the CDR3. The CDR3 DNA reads TGTGCCAGCAGCTTGGTTGACTCGGGTGAAGCTTTCTTT. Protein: CASSLVDSGEAFF.

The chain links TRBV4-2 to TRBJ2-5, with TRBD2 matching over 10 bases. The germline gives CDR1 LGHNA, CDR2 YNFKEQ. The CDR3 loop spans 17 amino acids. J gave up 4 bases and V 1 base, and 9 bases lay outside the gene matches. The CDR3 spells CASSQAGSGGALETQYF. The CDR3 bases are TGTGCCAGCAGCCAAGCAGGGAGCGGGGGGGCTCTAGAGACCCAGTACTTC.

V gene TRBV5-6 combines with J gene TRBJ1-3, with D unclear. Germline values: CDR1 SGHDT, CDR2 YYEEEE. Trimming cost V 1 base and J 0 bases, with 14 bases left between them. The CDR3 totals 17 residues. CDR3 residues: CASSLRPTPRSGNTIYF. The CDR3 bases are TGTGCCAGCAGCTTGCGGCCGACACCACGCTCTGGAAACACCATATATTTT.

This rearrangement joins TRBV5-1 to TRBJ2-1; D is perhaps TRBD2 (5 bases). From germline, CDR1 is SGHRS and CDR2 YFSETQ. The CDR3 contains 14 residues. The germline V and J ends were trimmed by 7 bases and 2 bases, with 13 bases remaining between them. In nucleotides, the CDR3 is TGCGCCAGCTTTAGTGGACTGCCCTACAATGAGCAGTTCTTC. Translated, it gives CASFSGLPYNEQFF.

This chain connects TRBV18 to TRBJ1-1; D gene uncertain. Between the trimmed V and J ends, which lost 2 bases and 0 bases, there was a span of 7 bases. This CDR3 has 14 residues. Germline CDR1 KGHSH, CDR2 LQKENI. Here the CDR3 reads CASSPVVLNTEAFF. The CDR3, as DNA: TGTGCCAGCTCACCAGTCGTGTTGAACACTGAAGCTTTCTTT. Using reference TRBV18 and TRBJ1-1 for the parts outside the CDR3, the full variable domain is NAGVMQNPRHLVRRRGQEARLRCSPMKGHSHVYWYRQLPEEGLKFMVYLQKENIIDESGMPKERFSAEFPKEGPSILRIQQVVRGDSAAYFCASSPVVLNTEAFFGQGTRLTVV.

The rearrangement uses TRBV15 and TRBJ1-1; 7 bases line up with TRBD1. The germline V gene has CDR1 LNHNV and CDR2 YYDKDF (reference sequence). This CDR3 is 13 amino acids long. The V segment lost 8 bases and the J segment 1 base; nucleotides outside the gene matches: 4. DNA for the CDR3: TGTGCCACCGCTGGGGACAGGAACACTGAAGCTTTCTTT. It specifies CATAGDRNTEAFF.

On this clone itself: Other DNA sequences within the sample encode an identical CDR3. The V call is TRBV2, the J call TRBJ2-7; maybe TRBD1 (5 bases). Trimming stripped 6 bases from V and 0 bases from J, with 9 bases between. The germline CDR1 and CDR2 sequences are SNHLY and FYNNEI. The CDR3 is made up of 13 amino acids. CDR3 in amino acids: CASRRDSSYEQYF. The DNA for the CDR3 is TGTGCCAGCAGGCGAGACAGCTCCTACGAGCAGTACTTC.